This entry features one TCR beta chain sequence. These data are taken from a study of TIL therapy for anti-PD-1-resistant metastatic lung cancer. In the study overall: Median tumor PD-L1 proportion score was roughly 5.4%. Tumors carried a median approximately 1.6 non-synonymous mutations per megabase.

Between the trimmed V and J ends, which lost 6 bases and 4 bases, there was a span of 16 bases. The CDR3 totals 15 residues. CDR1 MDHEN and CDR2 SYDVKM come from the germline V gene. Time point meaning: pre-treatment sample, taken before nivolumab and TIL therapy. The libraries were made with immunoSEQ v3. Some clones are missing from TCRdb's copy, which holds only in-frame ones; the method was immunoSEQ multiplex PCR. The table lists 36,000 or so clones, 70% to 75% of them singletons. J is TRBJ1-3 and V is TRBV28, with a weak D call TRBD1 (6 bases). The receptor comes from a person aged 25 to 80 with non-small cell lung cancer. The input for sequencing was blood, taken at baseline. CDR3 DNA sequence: TGTGCCAGCAGGGGTTGGGGGGCTACAGGAAACACCATATATTTT. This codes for CASRGWGATGNTIYF. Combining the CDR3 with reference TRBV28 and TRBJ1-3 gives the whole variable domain DVKVTQSSRYLVKRTGEKVFLECVQDMDHENMFWYRQDPGLGLRLIYFSYDVKMKEKGDIPEGYSVSREKKERFSLILESASTNQTSMYLCASRGWGATGNTIYFGEGSWLTVV.